Shown below are 4 T cell receptor beta chains from a single sample sequenced in a study of graft-versus-host responses after intestinal transplantation. TCRdb's table, derived via immunoSEQ multiplex PCR, lists solely in-frame clones and lacks some. The sample lists tens of thousands of clones, around 89% occurring once. Their antigens are not known. The sequencing here drew on unstimulated CD8+ T cells sorted from spleen or lymph node cells, taken before intestinal transplant. These receptors were collected from a human donor who received an intestinal transplant.

The chain joins TRBV19 to TRBJ2-1; 12 bases are shared with TRBD1. Germline V CDR1 and CDR2: LNHDA, SQIVND (reference sequence). V trimming: 1 base; J trimming: 7 bases; junction bases outside the gene matches: 14. This CDR3 has 19 amino acids. The CDR3 nucleotides are TGTGCCAGTAGTATAGCGCGGTGGGACAGGGGGCAATTTAGGAATGAGCAGTTCTTC. Translation: CASSIARWDRGQFRNEQFF.

The V and J genes are TRBV10-3 and TRBJ2-7, with no clear D. CDR1 is ENHRY, CDR2 SYGVKD, per germline. V dropped 3 bases and J dropped 6 bases, with 9 bases sitting between them. This CDR3 comprises 12 residues. CDR3 in amino acids: CAISDSVPEQYF. The CDR3 region has the DNA TGTGCCATCAGTGACTCCGTTCCCGAGCAGTACTTC.

This rearrangement joins TRBV28 to TRBJ2-4; 8 nucleotides align to TRBD1. The germline CDR1 and CDR2 sequences are MDHEN and SYDVKM. The ends lost 6 bases at V and 2 bases at J; junction bases unmatched: 6. This CDR3 is built from 15 residues. The CDR3 region is CASRTAGGPKNIQYF. The CDR3 DNA is TGTGCCAGCAGGACTGCAGGGGGCCCCAAAAACATTCAGTACTTC.

V gene TRBV19 combines with J gene TRBJ1-5; D is possibly TRBD1 (6 bases). V lost 5 bases and J 8 bases, leaving 13 bases between the germline ends. CDR3 length: 13 amino acids. Germline values: CDR1 LNHDA, CDR2 SQIVND (reference sequence). CDR3 loop: CASSPQGTEPQHF. The CDR3 DNA reads as TGTGCCAGTAGTCCACAGGGTACGGAGCCCCAGCATTTT.